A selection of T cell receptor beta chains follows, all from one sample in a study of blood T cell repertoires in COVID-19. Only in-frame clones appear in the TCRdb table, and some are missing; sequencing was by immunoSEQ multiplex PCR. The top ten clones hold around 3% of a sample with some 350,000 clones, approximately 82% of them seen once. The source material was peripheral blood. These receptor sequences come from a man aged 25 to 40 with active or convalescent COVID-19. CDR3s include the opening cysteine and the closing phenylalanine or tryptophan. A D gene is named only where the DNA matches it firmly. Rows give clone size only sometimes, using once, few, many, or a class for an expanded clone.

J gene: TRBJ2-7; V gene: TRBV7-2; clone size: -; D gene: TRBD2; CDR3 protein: CASSLRAGGHEQYF; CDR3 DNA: TGTGCCAGCAGCTTACGAGCGGGAGGTCACGAGCAGTACTTC
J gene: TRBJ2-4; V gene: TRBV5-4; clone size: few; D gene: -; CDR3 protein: CASLSEKNIQYF; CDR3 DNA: TGTGCCAGCCTTAGTGAAAAAAACATTCAGTACTTC
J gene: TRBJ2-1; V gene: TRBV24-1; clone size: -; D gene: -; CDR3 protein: CATSDTRVSYNEQFF; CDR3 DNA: TGTGCCACCAGTGATACTAGAGTCTCCTACAATGAGCAGTTCTTC
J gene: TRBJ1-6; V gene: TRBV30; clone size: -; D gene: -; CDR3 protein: CAWSVARLGVYNSPLHF; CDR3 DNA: TGTGCCTGGAGTGTAGCGCGGCTAGGGGTGTATAATTCACCCCTCCACTTT
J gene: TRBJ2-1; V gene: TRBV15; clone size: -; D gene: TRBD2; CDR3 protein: CATSRRGLAGGAEQFF; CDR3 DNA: TGTGCCACCAGCAGGAGGGGGCTAGCGGGAGGGGCTGAGCAGTTCTTC
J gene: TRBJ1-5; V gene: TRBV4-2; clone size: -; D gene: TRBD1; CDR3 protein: CASSLYRGQPQHF; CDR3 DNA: TGTGCCAGCAGCTTATACAGGGGTCAGCCCCAGCATTTT
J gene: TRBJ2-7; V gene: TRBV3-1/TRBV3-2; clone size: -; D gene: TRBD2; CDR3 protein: CASSRGGLADYEQYF; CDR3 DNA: TGTGCCAGCAGCCGCGGTGGACTAGCGGACTACGAGCAGTACTTC
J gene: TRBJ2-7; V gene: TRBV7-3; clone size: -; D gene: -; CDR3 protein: CASSLNPRLEQYF; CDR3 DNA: TGTGCCAGCAGCTTAAACCCTAGGCTCGAGCAGTACTTC
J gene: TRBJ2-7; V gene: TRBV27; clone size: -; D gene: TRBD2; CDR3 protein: CASSFGLAGDSEQYF; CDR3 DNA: TGTGCCAGCAGTTTCGGACTAGCGGGAGATAGCGAGCAGTACTTC
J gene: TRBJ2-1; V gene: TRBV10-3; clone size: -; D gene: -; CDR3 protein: CAISESTGGDEQFF; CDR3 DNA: TGTGCCATCAGTGAGTCTACGGGGGGCGATGAGCAGTTCTTC
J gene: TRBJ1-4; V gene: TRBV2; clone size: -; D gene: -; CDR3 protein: CASSHGQPEKLFF; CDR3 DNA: TGTGCCAGCAGCCACGGACAGCCTGAAAAACTGTTTTTT
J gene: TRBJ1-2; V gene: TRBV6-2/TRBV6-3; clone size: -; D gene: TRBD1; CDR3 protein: CASSYGTGNPYGYTF; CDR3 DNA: TGTGCCAGCAGTTACGGGACAGGAAATCCCTATGGCTACACCTTC
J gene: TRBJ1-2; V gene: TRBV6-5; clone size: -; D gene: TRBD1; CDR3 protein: CASTRQGIRYGYTF; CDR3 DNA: TGTGCCAGCACCAGACAGGGGATTCGCTATGGCTACACCTTC
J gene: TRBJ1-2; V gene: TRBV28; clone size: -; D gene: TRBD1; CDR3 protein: CASRGQGAPYGYTF; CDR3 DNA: TGTGCCAGCAGGGGCCAGGGGGCTCCGTATGGCTACACCTTC
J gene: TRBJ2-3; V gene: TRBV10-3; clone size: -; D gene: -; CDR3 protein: CAISELTGLTDTQYF; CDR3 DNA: TGTGCCATCAGTGAGCTAACAGGGCTCACAGATACGCAGTATTTT
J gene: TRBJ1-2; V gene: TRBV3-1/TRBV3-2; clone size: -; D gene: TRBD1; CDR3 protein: CASSPRQGNYGYTF; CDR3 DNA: TGTGCCAGCAGCCCCCGACAGGGGAACTATGGCTACACCTTC
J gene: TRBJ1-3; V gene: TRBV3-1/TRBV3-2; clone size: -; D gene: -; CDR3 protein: CASSQESPGNTIYF; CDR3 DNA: TGTGCCAGCAGCCAAGAGTCCCCGGGAAACACCATATATTTT
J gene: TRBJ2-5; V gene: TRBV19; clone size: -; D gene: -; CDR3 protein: CASSIGGGAPFQETQYF; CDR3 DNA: TGTGCCAGTAGTATTGGCGGGGGCGCCCCTTTTCAAGAGACCCAGTACTTC
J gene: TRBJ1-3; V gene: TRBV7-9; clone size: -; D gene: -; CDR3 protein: CASSLLLPSSGNTIYF; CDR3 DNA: TGTGCCAGCAGCTTACTGCTTCCTAGCTCTGGAAACACCATATATTTT
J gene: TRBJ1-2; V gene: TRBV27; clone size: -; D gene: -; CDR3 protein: CASSHDTARGYTF; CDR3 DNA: TGTGCCAGCAGTCACGACACGGCCAGGGGCTACACCTTC
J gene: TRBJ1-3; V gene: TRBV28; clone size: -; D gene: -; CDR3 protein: CASSLPRGGRNTIYF; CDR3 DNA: TGTGCCAGCAGCCTCCCGAGGGGGGGAAGAAACACCATATATTTT